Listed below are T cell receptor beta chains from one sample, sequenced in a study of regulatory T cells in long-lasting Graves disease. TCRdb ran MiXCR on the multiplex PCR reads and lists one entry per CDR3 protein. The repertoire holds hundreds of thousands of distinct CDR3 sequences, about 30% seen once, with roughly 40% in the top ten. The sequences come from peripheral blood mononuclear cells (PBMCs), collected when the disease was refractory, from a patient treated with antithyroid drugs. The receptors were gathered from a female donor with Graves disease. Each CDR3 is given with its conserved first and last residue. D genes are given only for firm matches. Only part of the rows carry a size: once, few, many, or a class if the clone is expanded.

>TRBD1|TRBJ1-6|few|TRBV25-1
TGTGCCAGCAGATCAGGGGGCAATTCACCCCTCCACTTT
CASRSGGNSPLHF
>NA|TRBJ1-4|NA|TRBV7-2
TGTGCCAGCAGCTTGGGTGGAGGTGGCAATGAAAAACTGTTTTTT
CASSLGGGGNEKLFF
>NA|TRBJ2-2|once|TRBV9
TGTGCCAGCAGCCAGCCCGGTAGCGCGAACACCGGGGAGCTGTTTTTT
CASSQPGSANTGELFF
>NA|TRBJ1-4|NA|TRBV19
TGTGCCAGTAGCCGCGTGGGAGGGAGTGAAAAACTGTTTTTT
CASSRVGGSEKLFF
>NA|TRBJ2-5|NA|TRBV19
TGTGCCAGTAGTATAGATCAACAGACCCAGTACTTC
CASSIDQQTQYF
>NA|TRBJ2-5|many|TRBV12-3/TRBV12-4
TGTGCCAGCAGTTTAAAGATGAGGGAGTCCCCCCAGTACTTC
CASSLKMRESPQYF
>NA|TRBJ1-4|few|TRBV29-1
TGCAGCGTTTACAAGGGAAACGAAAAACTGTTTTTT
CSVYKGNEKLFF
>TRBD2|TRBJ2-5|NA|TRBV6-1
TGTGCCAGCAGCCCGGGGGTGGGGGGACTAGCGGCAGAGACCCAGTACTTC
CASSPGVGGLAAETQYF
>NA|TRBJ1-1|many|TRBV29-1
TGCAGCGTTGGACGGACAAACACTGAAGCTTTCTTT
CSVGRTNTEAFF
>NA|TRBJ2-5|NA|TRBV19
TGTGCCAGTAGTATGGCTGAGACCCAGTACTTC
CASSMAETQYF
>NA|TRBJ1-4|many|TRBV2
TGTGCCAGCAGCAAGACGTCGGGATCAACTAATGAAAAACTGTTTTTT
CASSKTSGSTNEKLFF
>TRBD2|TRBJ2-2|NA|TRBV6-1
TGTGCCAGCAAACTAGCGTGGTCCGGGGAGCTGTTTTTT
CASKLAWSGELFF
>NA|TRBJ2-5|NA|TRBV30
TGTGCCTGGAGTTGGCAGGCTCCAGAGACCCAGTACTTC
CAWSWQAPETQYF
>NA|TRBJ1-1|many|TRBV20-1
TGCAGTGCTAGAGCCGGGGGAGGCACTGAAGCTTTCTTT
CSARAGGGTEAFF
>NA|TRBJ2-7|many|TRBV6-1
TGTGCCAGCAGCGAACCGGGATCCGGCTACGAGCAGTACTTC
CASSEPGSGYEQYF
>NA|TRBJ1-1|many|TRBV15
TGTGCCACCAGCAGAGGGATGAACACTGAAGCTTTCTTT
CATSRGMNTEAFF
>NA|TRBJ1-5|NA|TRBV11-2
TGTGCCAGCAGCTTCGGGACGGCTTCTGTCCAAGCCCAGCATTTT
CASSFGTASVQAQHF
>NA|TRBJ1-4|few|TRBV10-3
TGTGCCATCAGTGACCCACGGCGGGGGGCACAGAATGAAAAACTGTTTTTT
CAISDPRRGAQNEKLFF
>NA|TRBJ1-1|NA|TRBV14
TGTGCCAGCAGCCACGGGAAGGACACTGAAGCTTTCTTT
CASSHGKDTEAFF
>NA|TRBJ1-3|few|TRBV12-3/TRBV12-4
TGTGCCAGCAGACTCCAACAGTACTCTGGAAACACCATATATTTT
CASRLQQYSGNTIYF
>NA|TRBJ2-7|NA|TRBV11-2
TGTGCCAGCAGCACTGACCCAAACTACGAGCAGTACTTC
CASSTDPNYEQYF
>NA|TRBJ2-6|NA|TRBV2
TGTGCCAGCAGTGAAGCCAGGGGGGCTGGGGCCAACGTCCTGACTTTC
CASSEARGAGANVLTF
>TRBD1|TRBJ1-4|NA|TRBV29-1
TGCAGCGGCCGGGACAGCCCTAATGAAAAACTGTTTTTT
CSGRDSPNEKLFF
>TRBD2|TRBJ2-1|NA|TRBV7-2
TGTGCCAGCAGCCCGGGAGGCTCCTACAATGAGCAGTTCTTC
CASSPGGSYNEQFF
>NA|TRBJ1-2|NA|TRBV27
TGTGCCAGCAGGTTTGTGGGACCGAGGGCCCCTTGGTATGGCTACACCTTC
CASRFVGPRAPWYGYTF
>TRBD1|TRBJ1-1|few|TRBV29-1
TGCAGCGTTGTTATTTGGGACAGGGCGCGGACTGAAGCTTTCTTT
CSVVIWDRARTEAFF
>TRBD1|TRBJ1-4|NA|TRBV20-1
TGCAGTGCTCAGACAGGGGGCAGGGAAAAACTGTTTTTT
CSAQTGGREKLFF
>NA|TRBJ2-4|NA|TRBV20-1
TGCAGTGCTAAGAGCAGGGTCGGATCAGCCAAAAACATTCAGTACTTC
CSAKSRVGSAKNIQYF
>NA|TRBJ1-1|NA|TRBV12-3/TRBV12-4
TGTGCCAGCAGCCCGATCCGGAGTGAAGCTTTCTTT
CASSPIRSEAFF
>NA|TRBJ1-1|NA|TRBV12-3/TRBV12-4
TGTGCCAGCCGCGCCAGGGGCCTACTGTTCCCGAACACTGAAGCTTTCTTT
CASRARGLLFPNTEAFF
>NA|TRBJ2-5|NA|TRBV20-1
TGCAGTGCTAGAGTTTACGGGTACGAGACCCAGTACTTC
CSARVYGYETQYF